One and the same sample provided the 20 T cell receptor beta chains below, sequenced in a study of blood T cell repertoires in COVID-19. Assay used: immunoSEQ multiplex PCR; TCRdb lists only in-frame clones, some missing. The sample records more than 70,000 clones, more than 75% being singletons. The specimen was peripheral blood. These receptors came from a human donor in a cohort sampled during active COVID-19.

The rearrangement uses TRBV11-2 and TRBJ2-1, with D perhaps TRBD1 (5 bases). Germline V lookup: CDR1 SGHAT, CDR2 FQNNGV. V was clipped by 4 bases and J by 0 bases, with 19 bases between them. The CDR3 sequence is 18 residues long. The CDR3 here is CASSSSHPGQHSYNEQFF. In DNA form, the CDR3 reads TGTGCCAGCAGCTCCTCCCACCCCGGACAACACTCCTACAATGAGCAGTTCTTC.

The rearrangement joins TRBV5-4 to TRBJ1-4; weak D call: TRBD1 (6 bases). Trimming cost V 3 bases and J 5 bases, with 11 bases left between them. The CDR3 length is 14 residues. Germline assignment: CDR1 SGHNT and CDR2 YYREEE (reference sequence). The CDR3 nucleotides are TGTGCCAGCAGCTGGGACACCCAAAATGAAAAACTGTTTTTT. It is translated as CASSWDTQNEKLFF.

V is TRBV18 and J is TRBJ1-2, with TRBD1 matching over 9 bases. The CDR3 spans 15 residues. J was trimmed by 4 bases and V by 3 bases; bases with no gene match: 6. CDR1 KGHSH and CDR2 LQKENI come from the germline V gene. CDR3 sequence: CASSPRTGDFYGYTF. The CDR3 nucleotides read TGTGCCAGCTCACCCAGGACAGGGGACTTCTATGGCTACACCTTC.

This clone appeared a few times. V is TRBV5-4 and J is TRBJ1-3, with TRBD1 as a possible D gene (5 bases). The germline CDR1 and CDR2 sequences are SGHNT and YYREEE (reference sequence). V gave up 0 bases and J gave up 7 bases, with 11 bases separating them. The CDR3 runs 14 residues. This chain's CDR3 is CASSLAQGSNTIYF. DNA of the CDR3: TGTGCCAGCAGCTTGGCGCAGGGTTCGAACACCATATATTTT.

The J gene is TRBJ2-1, the V gene TRBV5-6; 7 positions match TRBD2. Germline trimming cut 3 bases from V and 0 bases from J; bases unmatched to any gene: 9. The CDR3 runs 17 residues. From germline, CDR1 is SGHDT and CDR2 YYEEEE. The CDR3 spells CASSSRLASRSYNEQFF. DNA of the CDR3: TGTGCCAGCAGCTCACGACTAGCATCGCGCTCCTACAATGAGCAGTTCTTC. Drawing the rest from reference TRBV5-6 and TRBJ2-1, the complete variable domain is DAGVTQSPTHLIKTRGQQVTLRCSPKSGHDTVSWYQQALGQGPQFIFQYYEEEERQRGNFPDRFSGHQFPNYSSELNVNALLLGDSALYLCASSSRLASRSYNEQFFGPGTRLTVL.

This rearrangement joins TRBV4-2 to TRBJ2-3; a weak D match, TRBD2 (7 bases). The CDR3 has 17 residues. In germline, CDR1 is LGHNA, CDR2 YNFKEQ. Trimming shortened V by 0 bases and J by 6 bases, and 19 bases separated the two germline ends. The CDR3 nucleotides are TGTGCCAGCAGCCAAGATGGGGGGGCGGGAGCCACGGATACGCAGTATTTT. Protein: CASSQDGGAGATDTQYF.

The chain carries TRBV2 and TRBJ2-7; the D gene is possibly TRBD2 (5 bases). This CDR3 has 18 amino acids. Trimming stripped 6 bases from V and 0 bases from J, with 24 bases between. Germline CDR1 reads SNHLY; CDR2 reads FYNNEI. CDR3 DNA: TGTGCCAGCAGGGACCCCCTTCGGATAGCTAGCAACTCCTACGAGCAGTACTTC. It translates to CASRDPLRIASNSYEQYF. Full variable domain (outside the CDR3, taken from reference TRBV2 and TRBJ2-7): EPEVTQTPSHQVTQMGQEVILRCVPISNHLYFYWYRQILGQKVEFLVSFYNNEISEKSEIFDDQFSVERPDGSNFTLKIRSTKLEDSAMYFCASRDPLRIASNSYEQYFGPGTRLTVT.

The chain links TRBV19 to TRBJ1-1; TRBD1 matches 8 bases. V gave up 9 bases and J gave up 1 base; unmatched junction bases: 7. CDR1 LNHDA and CDR2 SQIVND come from the germline V gene (reference sequence). The CDR3 is 14 amino acids. This CDR3 is CASYYGTGNTEAFF. The CDR3 region has the DNA TGTGCCAGCTACTACGGGACAGGGAACACTGAAGCTTTCTTT.

The chain uses TRBV27 and TRBJ1-1, with 8 nucleotides matching TRBD1. After removal of 4 bases from V and 0 bases from J, the junction contained 4 bases not matched to a gene. CDR3 size: 15 residues. CDR1 and CDR2 from the germline V gene are MNHEY and SMNVEV (reference sequence). The CDR3: CASSSGGRVNTEAFF. The CDR3, as DNA: TGTGCCAGCAGTTCAGGGGGCCGGGTGAACACTGAAGCTTTCTTT.

The chain combines TRBV19 with TRBJ1-2; 7 nucleotides align to TRBD1. CDR1 LNHDA and CDR2 SQIVND come from the germline V gene (reference sequence). Trimming cost V 8 bases and J 7 bases; bases outside gene matches: 7. This CDR3 comprises 12 residues. In DNA, the CDR3 is TGTGCCAGTTCCGGGACAGTAAGTGGCTACACCTTC. Translated: CASSGTVSGYTF.

In this sample, this clone turned up a few times. V is TRBV30 and J is TRBJ2-1; 15 nucleotides line up with TRBD2. The germline CDR1 and CDR2 sequences are GTSNPN and SVGIG (reference sequence). CDR3 length equals 16 residues. V lost 8 bases and J lost 2; bases outside the gene matches: 7. CDR3 sequence (DNA): TGTGCCGGAGGGACTAGCGGGAGGAGGGCCTACAATGAGCAGTTCTTC. It encodes CAGGTSGRRAYNEQFF.

V is TRBV9 and J is TRBJ2-1; 7 positions agree with TRBD1. V gave up 3 bases and J gave up 4 bases; unmatched junction bases: 1. The CDR3 spans 13 residues. Germline V lookup: CDR1 SGDLS, CDR2 YYNGEE. The CDR3 sequence: CASSDRGYNEQFF. The CDR3 coding sequence is TGTGCCAGCAGCGACAGGGGTTACAATGAGCAGTTCTTC.

The chain uses TRBV7-8 and TRBJ1-5; TRBD1 agrees at 7 bases. The V and J ends lost 1 base and 4 bases, in that order; junction bases with no gene match: 7. The CDR3 is made up of 16 amino acids. Germline V lookup: CDR1 SGHVS, CDR2 FQNEAQ. CDR3 nucleotides: TGTGCCAGCAGCTTAGTGGAGACCAGGGGGAATCAGCCCCAGCATTTT. Translated, it gives CASSLVETRGNQPQHF.

The CDR3 here is CATSTGSGELFF. The CDR3 DNA follows: TGTGCCACCAGCACAGGGTCCGGGGAGCTGTTTTTT. The chain uses TRBV24-1 and TRBJ2-2, with a tentative D call TRBD1 (6 bases). Trimming pared 7 bases from V and 6 bases from J, leaving 8 bases between. Germline V gene lookup returns CDR1 KGHDR and CDR2 SFDVKD. This CDR3 comprises 12 residues.

In this sample, this clone turned up once. The chain has TRBV28 and TRBJ2-2; the match to TRBD2 covers 8 bases. The CDR3 has 14 residues. Germline CDR1 and CDR2: MDHEN and SYDVKM. Losses at the gene ends were 4 bases for V and 5 bases for J; bases not matched to a gene: 3. CDR3 protein: CASSSGTRTGELFF. In DNA form, the CDR3 reads TGTGCCAGCAGTTCCGGGACTAGAACCGGGGAGCTGTTTTTT.

This chain links TRBV10-3 with TRBJ2-1, with 15 nucleotides matching TRBD2. CDR1 and CDR2 (germline): ENHRY, SYGVKD. Losses at the gene ends were 5 bases for V and 3 bases for J; bases not matched to a gene: 8. This CDR3 is built from 18 residues. The CDR3 sequence: CAISTSRTSGGGYNEQFF. As DNA, the CDR3 is TGTGCCATCAGTACCTCACGGACTAGCGGGGGGGGCTACAATGAGCAGTTCTTC.

This clone was seen only a few times. This sequence joins TRBV5-1 and TRBJ2-7; perhaps TRBD2 as D (6 bases). CDR1 SGHRS and CDR2 YFSETQ come from the germline V gene. The germline V and J ends were trimmed by 0 bases and 2 bases, with 12 bases remaining between them. The CDR3 is 15 residues long. In DNA form, the CDR3 reads TGCGCCAGCAGCTTGGATGTCAGGGAGGCCTACGAGCAGTACTTC. Encoded protein: CASSLDVREAYEQYF. The complete variable domain, with remaining parts taken from reference TRBV5-1 and TRBJ2-7, reads KAGVTQTPRYLIKTRGQQVTLSCSPISGHRSVSWYQQTPGQGLQFLFEYFSETQRNKGNFPGRFSGRQFSNSRSEMNVSTLELGDSALYLCASSLDVREAYEQYFGPGTRLTVT.

The chain recombines TRBV9 with TRBJ2-1, with D possibly matching TRBD1 (6 bases). The CDR3 is 14 amino acids. Trimming removed 6 bases from V and 3 bases from J, with 13 bases in between. Germline CDR1 SGDLS, CDR2 YYNGEE. This chain's CDR3 is CASNRAIGYNEQFF. The CDR3, as DNA: TGTGCCAGCAACAGGGCTATCGGCTACAATGAGCAGTTCTTC.

This sequence joins TRBV6-6 and TRBJ2-3, with 9 bases lining up with TRBD2. Germline V lookup: CDR1 MNHNY, CDR2 SVGAGI (reference sequence). The trim removed 7 bases at V and 0 bases at J, leaving 8 bases unmatched. The CDR3 sequence is 16 residues long. CDR3 bases: TGTGCCAGCAACTACAACCTAGCGGGGAGCACAGATACGCAGTATTTT. It is translated as CASNYNLAGSTDTQYF.

The chain is built from TRBV21-1 and TRBJ2-1; the DNA was not used to check the table's D call, TRBD2. TRBV21-1 is listed as a pseudogene. The CDR3 runs to 18 residues. The CDR3 bases are TGTGCCAGCAGCAAAGAATTGGGGGGGAGCGGGAGGTACAATGAGCAGTTCTTC. It codes for CASSKELGGSGRYNEQFF.